These 20 T cell receptor beta chains were sequenced from one sample in a study of blood T cell repertoires in COVID-19. The repertoire was sequenced with immunoSEQ multiplex PCR; TCRdb's copy has only in-frame clones and lacks some. The sample lists 220,000 or so clones; approximately 78% were seen once. The sample was peripheral blood. These receptors were taken from an elderly woman with COVID-19, enrolled during active disease.

V is TRBV5-1 and J is TRBJ2-5, with 10 bases that match TRBD1. The CDR3 has 15 amino acids. V lost 0 bases, J lost 4 bases, and 3 bases stayed unmatched. Germline V gene lookup returns CDR1 SGHRS and CDR2 YFSETQ. Here the CDR3 DNA reads TGCGCCAGCAGCTTGGGAGGGACAGGGGTAGAGACCCAGTACTTC. This gives the protein CASSLGGTGVETQYF.

This rearrangement joins TRBV7-2 to TRBJ1-6, with TRBD1 matching 8 bases. The trim removed 8 bases at V and 7 bases at J, leaving 10 bases unmatched. CDR3 length: 15 residues. Germline V CDR1 and CDR2: SGHTA, FQGNSA. The CDR3 DNA is TGTGCCAGCGGGCCCCAGGGGGCGCGGAATTCACCCCTCCACTTT. It translates to CASGPQGARNSPLHF.

The table lists this clone with a few counts. CDR3 sequence: CASSYGTGPNQPQHF. DNA of the CDR3: TGTGCCAGCAGTTACGGGACAGGCCCCAATCAGCCCCAGCATTTT. The V and J genes are TRBV6-5 and TRBJ1-5; 8 nucleotides line up with TRBD1. Germline trimming cut 2 bases from V and 3 bases from J; bases unmatched to any gene: 3. In germline, CDR1 is MNHEY, CDR2 SVGAGI. The CDR3 is 15 amino acids.

The rearrangement uses TRBV19 and TRBJ1-5; 9 positions match TRBD1. Per germline, CDR1 LNHDA and CDR2 SQIVND (reference sequence). After removal of 2 bases from V and 4 bases from J, the junction contained 3 bases not matched to a gene. The CDR3 runs to 15 residues. The CDR3 nucleotides are TGTGCCAGTAGTATACTGGACAGGGGTAATCAGCCCCAGCATTTT. It specifies CASSILDRGNQPQHF.

With regard to this clone: Other DNA sequences within the sample encode an identical CDR3. The chain recombines TRBV12-5 with TRBJ1-1; D might be TRBD1 (5 bases). The CDR3 length is 13 residues. CDR1 and CDR2 (germline): LGHNT, FRNRAP. V was clipped by 5 bases and J by 1 base, with 8 bases between them. In nucleotides, the CDR3 is TGTGCTAGTGGTCCCAGGGAGAACACTGAAGCTTTCTTT. Protein product: CASGPRENTEAFF.

The chain recombines TRBV5-4 with TRBJ2-3; TRBD2 agrees at 11 bases. V was clipped by 6 bases and J by 3 bases; unmatched bases: 6. This CDR3 comprises 15 residues. The germline V gene has CDR1 SGHNT and CDR2 YYREEE (reference sequence). Here the CDR3 DNA reads TGTGCCAGCACCCTGACTAGCGGGACAACAGATACGCAGTATTTT. It encodes CASTLTSGTTDTQYF.

The V call is TRBV3-1 (or the pseudogene TRBV3-2), the J call TRBJ1-2; D is unresolved. Trimming took 1 base from V and 4 from J, leaving 7 bases between them. This CDR3 comprises 13 residues. Germline V gene lookup returns CDR1 LGHDT and CDR2 YNNKEL (reference sequence). The CDR3 spells CASSQGQAYGYTF. DNA for the CDR3: TGTGCCAGCAGCCAAGGCCAAGCCTATGGCTACACCTTC.

The chain couples TRBV18 to TRBJ2-1, with a possible D match to TRBD2 (5 bases). Germline CDR1 reads KGHSH; CDR2 reads LQKENI. This CDR3 has 17 residues. The V end lost 3 bases, the J end lost 0 bases, and 15 bases lay between the germline ends. This chain's CDR3 is CASSPAVGSSSYNEQFF. The DNA for the CDR3 is TGTGCCAGCTCACCTGCGGTGGGGAGCAGCTCCTACAATGAGCAGTTCTTC.

The chain employs TRBV5-1 and TRBJ1-2, with 9 positions matching TRBD1. Germline lookup yields CDR1 SGHRS and CDR2 YFSETQ. V shed 4 bases and J 4 bases; nucleotides not matched to a gene: 8. The CDR3 covers 15 residues. The CDR3 protein is CASSSGQGQVYGYTF. CDR3 in DNA: TGCGCCAGCAGCAGCGGACAGGGGCAGGTCTATGGCTACACCTTC.

The V call is TRBV7-3, the J call TRBJ1-2; D not certain. The germline gives CDR1 SGHTA, CDR2 FQGTGA. The V gene lost 4 bases and the J gene lost 10 bases, with 22 bases spanning the gap. The CDR3 runs 15 residues. CDR3 protein: CASSYEASPVYTYTF. The CDR3, as DNA: TGTGCCAGCAGCTACGAAGCAAGCCCCGTCTATACCTACACCTTC.

The V and J genes are TRBV9 and TRBJ1-2, with D unresolved. The CDR3 has 13 residues. Trimming removed 0 bases from V and 7 bases from J, with 10 bases in between. In germline, CDR1 is SGDLS, CDR2 YYNGEE. The CDR3 sequence is CASSVASGSGYTF. The CDR3 coding sequence is TGTGCCAGCAGCGTAGCTTCGGGAAGTGGCTACACCTTC. Combining the CDR3 with reference TRBV9 and TRBJ1-2 gives the whole variable domain DSGVTQTPKHLITATGQRVTLRCSPRSGDLSVYWYQQSLDQGLQFLIQYYNGEERAKGNILERFSAQQFPDLHSELNLSSLELGDSALYFCASSVASGSGYTFGSGTRLTVV.

The chain links TRBV6-1 to TRBJ2-7; D is perhaps TRBD1 (5 bases). V was cut by 5 bases and J by 7 bases, with 9 bases left in between. CDR3 length equals 11 residues. Germline CDR1 is MNHNS and CDR2 is SASEGT. The CDR3 DNA is TGTGCCAGCAGTCTAAGACAGGAGCAGTACTTC. Translation: CASSLRQEQYF.

J is TRBJ1-3 and V is TRBV18; a weak D match, TRBD1 (5 bases). Germline loops: CDR1 KGHSH, CDR2 LQKENI. Trimming shortened V by 2 bases and J by 6 bases, and 11 bases separated the two germline ends. The CDR3 consists of 14 residues. CDR3 protein: CASSPVGQENTIYF. The CDR3 coding sequence is TGTGCCAGCTCACCAGTGGGGCAGGAAAACACCATATATTTT.

The chain links TRBV7-2 to TRBJ1-1, with 7 bases identical to TRBD1. This CDR3 has 16 residues. Per germline, CDR1 SGHTA and CDR2 FQGNSA. With 4 bases clipped from V and 3 bases from J, the junction kept 11 bases outside the gene matches. The CDR3 here is CASSSQTGIAYTEAFF. CDR3 in DNA: TGTGCCAGCAGCTCCCAGACAGGGATTGCGTACACTGAAGCTTTCTTT.

A few counts support this clone. V usage is TRBV19 and J usage is TRBJ1-2; maybe TRBD1 (5 bases). The CDR3 totals 16 residues. V lost 3 bases, J lost 8 bases, and 22 bases lay in between. The germline V gene encodes CDR1 LNHDA and CDR2 SQIVND (reference sequence). Here the CDR3 DNA reads TGTGCCAGTAGTATTCACCCCGGGGCAGGGAGGGCAGGCTACACCTTC. Its translation: CASSIHPGAGRAGYTF.

The gene calls are TRBV18 and TRBJ2-6; D perhaps matches TRBD2 (5 bases). V was trimmed by 1 base and J by 0 bases, leaving 13 bases between them. Germline CDR1 reads KGHSH; CDR2 reads LQKENI. The CDR3 consists of 18 residues. In DNA, the CDR3 is TGTGCCAGCTCACCACAGCCCCAGCGGCGCTCTGGGGCCAACGTCCTGACTTTC. Amino acid sequence: CASSPQPQRRSGANVLTF.

The gene calls are TRBV6-2 or TRBV6-3 and TRBJ1-1; TRBD1 might be the D (6 bases). The CDR3 has 13 residues. Trimming pared 0 bases from V and 5 bases from J, leaving 7 bases between. The germline CDR1 and CDR2 sequences are MNHEY and SVGEGT. The CDR3 loop is CASSYSGGTEAFF. The CDR3 DNA reads TGTGCCAGCAGTTACTCAGGGGGAACTGAAGCTTTCTTT.

The count of this clone is one. This chain joins TRBV2 and TRBJ1-2; the match to TRBD1 covers 8 bases. The length of the CDR3 is 15 residues. From germline, CDR1 is SNHLY and CDR2 FYNNEI. Germline trimming cut 5 bases from V and 5 bases from J; bases unmatched to any gene: 10. Written as DNA, the CDR3 is TGTGCCAGCAGTAGAGACAGGGGAGATGTGTATGGCTACACCTTC. It encodes CASSRDRGDVYGYTF.

The chain employs TRBV7-9 and TRBJ1-2; D gene ambiguous. V dropped 2 bases and J dropped 0 bases, with 10 bases sitting between them. Germline V CDR1 and CDR2: SEHNR, FQNEAQ (reference sequence). The CDR3 loop spans 15 amino acids. The CDR3 DNA reads as TGTGCCAGCAGCTTATCATCGGGAGCTAACTATGGCTACACCTTC. Translated, it gives CASSLSSGANYGYTF.

J is TRBJ1-1 and V is TRBV28; D gene uncertain. With 2 bases removed from V and 5 bases from J, the gap between germline ends came to 6 bases. This CDR3 spans 12 amino acids. CDR1 and CDR2 (germline): MDHEN, SYDVKM. The CDR3 loop reads CASSLQVTEAFF. CDR3 nucleotide sequence: TGTGCCAGCAGTTTACAGGTAACTGAAGCTTTCTTT.